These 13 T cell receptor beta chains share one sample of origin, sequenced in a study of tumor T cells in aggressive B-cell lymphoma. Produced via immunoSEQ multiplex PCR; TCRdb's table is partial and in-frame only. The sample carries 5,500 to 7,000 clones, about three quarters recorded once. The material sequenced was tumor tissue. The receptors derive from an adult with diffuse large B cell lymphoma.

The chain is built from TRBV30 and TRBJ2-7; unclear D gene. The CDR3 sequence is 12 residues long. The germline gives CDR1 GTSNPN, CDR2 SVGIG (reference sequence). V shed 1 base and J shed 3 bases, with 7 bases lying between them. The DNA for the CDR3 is TGTGCCTGGAGTGCGACTCGCTACGAGCAGTACTTC. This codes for CAWSATRYEQYF.

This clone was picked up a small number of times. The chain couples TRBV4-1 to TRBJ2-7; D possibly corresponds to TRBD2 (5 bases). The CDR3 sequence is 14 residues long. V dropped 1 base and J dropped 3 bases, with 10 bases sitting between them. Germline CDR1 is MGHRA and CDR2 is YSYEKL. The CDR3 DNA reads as TGCGCCAGCAGCCAAGTTGACTACCACTACGAGCAGTACTTC. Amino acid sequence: CASSQVDYHYEQYF.

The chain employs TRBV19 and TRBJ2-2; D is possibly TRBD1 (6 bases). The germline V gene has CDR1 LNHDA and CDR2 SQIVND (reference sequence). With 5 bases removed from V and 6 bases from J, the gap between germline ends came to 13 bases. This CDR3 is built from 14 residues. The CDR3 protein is CASSPQGAAGELFF. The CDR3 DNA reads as TGTGCCAGTAGTCCACAGGGAGCGGCCGGGGAGCTGTTTTTT.

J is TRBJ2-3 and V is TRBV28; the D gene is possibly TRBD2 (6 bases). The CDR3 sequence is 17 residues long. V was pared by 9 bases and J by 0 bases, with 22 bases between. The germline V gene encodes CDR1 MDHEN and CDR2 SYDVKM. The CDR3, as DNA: TGTGCCAGTCCCCCCTGGGGGGAGGTCGAGAGCACAGATACGCAGTATTTT. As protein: CASPPWGEVESTDTQYF.

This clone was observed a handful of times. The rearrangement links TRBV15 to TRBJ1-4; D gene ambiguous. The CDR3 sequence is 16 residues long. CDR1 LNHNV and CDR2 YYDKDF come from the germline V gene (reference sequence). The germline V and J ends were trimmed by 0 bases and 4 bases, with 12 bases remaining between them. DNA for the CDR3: TGTGCCACCAGCAGAGATAAGGCCAGGATTAATGAAAAACTGTTTTTT. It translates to CATSRDKARINEKLFF.

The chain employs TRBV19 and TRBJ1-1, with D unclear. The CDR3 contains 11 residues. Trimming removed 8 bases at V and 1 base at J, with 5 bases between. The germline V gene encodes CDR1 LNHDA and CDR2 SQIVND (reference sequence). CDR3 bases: TGTGCCAGTTCCCAGAACACTGAAGCTTTCTTT. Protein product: CASSQNTEAFF.

Here the CDR3 DNA reads TGTGCCTGGAGACCTGGGGGACTTAATGAAAAACTGTTTTTT. It encodes CAWRPGGLNEKLFF. The V call is TRBV30, the J call TRBJ1-4; D perhaps matches TRBD1 (5 bases). CDR1 is GTSNPN and CDR2 is SVGIG in the germline V gene (reference sequence). V lost 3 bases to trimming and J lost 4 bases, with 12 bases between them. This CDR3 has 14 residues.

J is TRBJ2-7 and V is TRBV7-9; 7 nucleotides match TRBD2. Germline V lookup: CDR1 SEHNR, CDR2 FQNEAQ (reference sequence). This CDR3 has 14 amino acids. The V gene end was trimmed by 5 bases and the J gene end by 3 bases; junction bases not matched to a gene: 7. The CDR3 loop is CASSPTSSNYEQYF. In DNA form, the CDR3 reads TGTGCCAGCAGCCCGACTAGCTCGAACTACGAGCAGTACTTC.

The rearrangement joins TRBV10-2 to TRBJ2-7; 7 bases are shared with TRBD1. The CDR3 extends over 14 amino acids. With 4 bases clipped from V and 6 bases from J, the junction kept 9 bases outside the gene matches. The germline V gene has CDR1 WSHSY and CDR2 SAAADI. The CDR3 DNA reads TGCGCCAGCAGTGTAGACAGGGCGGCCTGCGAGCAGTACTTC. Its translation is CASSVDRAACEQYF.

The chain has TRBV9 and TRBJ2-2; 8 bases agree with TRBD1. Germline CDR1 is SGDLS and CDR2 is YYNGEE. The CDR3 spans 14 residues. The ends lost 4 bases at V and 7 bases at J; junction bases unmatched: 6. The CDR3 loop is CASSRGQGGGELFF. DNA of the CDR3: TGTGCCAGCAGCCGAGGACAGGGAGGCGGGGAGCTGTTTTTT.

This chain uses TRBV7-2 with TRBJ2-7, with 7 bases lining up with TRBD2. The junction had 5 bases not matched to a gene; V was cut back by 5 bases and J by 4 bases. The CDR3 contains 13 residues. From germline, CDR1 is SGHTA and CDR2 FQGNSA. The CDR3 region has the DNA TGTGCCAGCAGCGCCGCGGGAGCTTACGAGCAGTACTTC. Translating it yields CASSAAGAYEQYF.

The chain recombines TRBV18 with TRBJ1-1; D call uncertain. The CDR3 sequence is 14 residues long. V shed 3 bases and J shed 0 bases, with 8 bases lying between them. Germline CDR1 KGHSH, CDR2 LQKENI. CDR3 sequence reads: CASSPTGMNTEAFF. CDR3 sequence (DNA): TGTGCCAGCTCACCCACGGGTATGAACACTGAAGCTTTCTTT.

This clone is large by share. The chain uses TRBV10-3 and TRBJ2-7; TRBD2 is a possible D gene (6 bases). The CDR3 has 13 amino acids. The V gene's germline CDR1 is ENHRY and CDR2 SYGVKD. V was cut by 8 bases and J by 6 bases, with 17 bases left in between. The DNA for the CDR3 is TGTGCCATCGGACGATCGGGGGTTGGCGAGCAGTACTTC. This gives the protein CAIGRSGVGEQYF.